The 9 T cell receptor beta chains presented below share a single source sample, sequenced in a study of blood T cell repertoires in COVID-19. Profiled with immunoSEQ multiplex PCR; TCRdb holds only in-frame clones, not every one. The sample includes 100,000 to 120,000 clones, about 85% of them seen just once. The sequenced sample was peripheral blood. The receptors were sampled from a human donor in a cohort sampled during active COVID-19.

The CDR3 nucleotides are TGTGCCAGCAGCTCACAGGGAACCAATGAAAAACTGTTTTTT. It codes for CASSSQGTNEKLFF. The chain couples TRBV7-2 to TRBJ1-4, with a tentative D call TRBD1 (6 bases). V was cut by 4 bases and J by 5 bases, with 11 bases left in between. The CDR3 consists of 14 residues. Germline CDR1 is SGHTA and CDR2 is FQGNSA. The complete variable domain, with remaining parts taken from reference TRBV7-2 and TRBJ1-4, reads GAGVSQSPSNKVTEKGKDVELRCDPISGHTALYWYRQSLGQGLEFLIYFQGNSAPDKSGLPSDRFSAERTGGSVSTLTIQRTQQEDSAVYLCASSSQGTNEKLFFGSGTQLSVL.

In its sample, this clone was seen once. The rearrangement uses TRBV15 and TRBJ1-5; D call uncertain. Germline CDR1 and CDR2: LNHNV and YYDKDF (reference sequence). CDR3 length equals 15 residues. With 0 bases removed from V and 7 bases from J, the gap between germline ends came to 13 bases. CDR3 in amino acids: CATSRDLVSGQPQHF. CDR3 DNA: TGTGCCACCAGCAGAGATCTAGTAAGTGGCCAGCCCCAGCATTTT.

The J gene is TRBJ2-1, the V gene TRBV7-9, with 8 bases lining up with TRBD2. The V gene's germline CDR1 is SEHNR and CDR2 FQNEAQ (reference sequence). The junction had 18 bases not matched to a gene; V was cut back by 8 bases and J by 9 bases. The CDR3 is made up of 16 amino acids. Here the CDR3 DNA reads TGTGCCAGCTCCCCCGGCGGGGCGGGAGGATCGATTGAGCAGTTCTTC. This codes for CASSPGGAGGSIEQFF.

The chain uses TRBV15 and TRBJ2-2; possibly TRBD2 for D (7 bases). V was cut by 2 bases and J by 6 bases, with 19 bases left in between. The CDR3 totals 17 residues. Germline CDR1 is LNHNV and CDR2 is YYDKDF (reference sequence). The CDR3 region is CATSRPRGAGEAGELFF. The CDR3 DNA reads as TGTGCCACCAGCAGACCCCGGGGGGCGGGAGAAGCCGGGGAGCTGTTTTTT.

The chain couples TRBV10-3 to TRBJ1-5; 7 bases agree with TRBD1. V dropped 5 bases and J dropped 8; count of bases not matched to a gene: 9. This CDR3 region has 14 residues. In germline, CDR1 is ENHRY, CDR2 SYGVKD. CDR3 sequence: CAISRTTGMEPQHF. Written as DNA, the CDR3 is TGTGCCATCAGTAGAACGACAGGGATGGAGCCCCAGCATTTT.

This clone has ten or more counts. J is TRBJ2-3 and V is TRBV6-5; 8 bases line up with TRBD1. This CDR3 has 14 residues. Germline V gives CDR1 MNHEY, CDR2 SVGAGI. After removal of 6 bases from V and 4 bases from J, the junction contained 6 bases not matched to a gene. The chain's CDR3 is CASSPGQGPDTQYF. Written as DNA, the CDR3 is TGTGCCAGCAGCCCCGGACAGGGTCCAGATACGCAGTATTTT.

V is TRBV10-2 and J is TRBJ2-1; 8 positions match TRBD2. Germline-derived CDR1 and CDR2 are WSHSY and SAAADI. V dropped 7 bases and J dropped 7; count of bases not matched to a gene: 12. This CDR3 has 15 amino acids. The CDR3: CASNAGGGPRNEQFF. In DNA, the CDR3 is TGCGCCAGCAACGCGGGCGGGGGGCCTCGGAATGAGCAGTTCTTC.

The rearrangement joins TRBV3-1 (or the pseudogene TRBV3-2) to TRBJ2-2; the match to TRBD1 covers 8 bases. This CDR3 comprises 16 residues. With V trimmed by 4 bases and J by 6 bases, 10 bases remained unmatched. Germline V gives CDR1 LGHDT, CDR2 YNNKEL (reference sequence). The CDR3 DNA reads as TGTGCCAGCAGCCGACCCCAGGGGGCTGGCGCCGGGGAGCTGTTTTTT. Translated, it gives CASSRPQGAGAGELFF.

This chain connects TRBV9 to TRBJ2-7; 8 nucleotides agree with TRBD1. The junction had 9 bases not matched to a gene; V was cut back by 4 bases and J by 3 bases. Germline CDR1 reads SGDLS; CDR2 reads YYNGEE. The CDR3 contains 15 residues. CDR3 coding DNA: TGTGCCAGCAGCACCGGCGGACAGGGCAGCTACGAGCAGTACTTC. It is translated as CASSTGGQGSYEQYF.